These 4 T cell receptor beta chains share one sample of origin, sequenced in a study of Tregs in tolerant kidney transplant recipients. Here immunoSEQ multiplex PCR was the method, and the copy in TCRdb shows in-frame clones only, minus some. Of tens of thousands of clones listed, around 93% are singletons. Sequenced material: Tregs from blood, taken before the transplant. All receptors derive from a human donor who received a combined kidney and bone marrow transplant.

This sequence joins TRBV29-1 and TRBJ1-2, with a tentative D call TRBD1 (5 bases). The CDR3 covers 12 residues. The germline V gene has CDR1 SQVTM and CDR2 ANQGSEA. Trimming pared 7 bases from V and 1 base from J, leaving 10 bases between. The CDR3 DNA reads as TGCAGCGCATCGCAGGGTAACTATGGCTACACCTTC. It codes for CSASQGNYGYTF.

This clone has just one count. V usage is TRBV27 and J usage is TRBJ1-1; D gene ambiguous. Trimming took 2 bases from V and 1 from J, leaving 14 bases between them. The CDR3 runs 16 residues. CDR1 is MNHEY, CDR2 SMNVEV, per germline (reference sequence). The CDR3 loop reads CASSLDPRFENTEAFF. The CDR3 bases are TGTGCCAGCAGTTTAGACCCCCGTTTCGAGAACACTGAAGCTTTCTTT.

The chain combines TRBV7-2 with TRBJ1-1, with a possible D match to TRBD1 (5 bases). This CDR3 is 14 amino acids long. V lost 4 bases to trimming and J lost 1 base, with 10 bases between them. Germline V lookup: CDR1 SGHTA, CDR2 FQGNSA. The CDR3 region has the DNA TGTGCCAGCAGCTCGGGACTGCGGAACACTGAAGCTTTCTTT. Encoded protein: CASSSGLRNTEAFF. Full variable domain (remainder filled in from reference TRBV7-2 and TRBJ1-1): GAGVSQSPSNKVTEKGKDVELRCDPISGHTALYWYRQSLGQGLEFLIYFQGNSAPDKSGLPSDRFSAERTGGSVSTLTIQRTQQEDSAVYLCASSSGLRNTEAFFGQGTRLTVV.

J is TRBJ2-1 and V is TRBV7-2; 11 bases fit TRBD2. V shed 0 bases, J shed 6 bases, and the junction held 1 base outside the gene matches. The CDR3 has 15 amino acids. Germline CDR1 is SGHTA and CDR2 is FQGNSA. CDR3 in amino acids: CASSLAGLAANEQFF. CDR3 nucleotides: TGTGCCAGCAGCTTAGCGGGACTAGCGGCCAATGAGCAGTTCTTC.